Included here is one T cell receptor beta chain sequence, with context. Its antigen is unknown. The data derive from a study of PD-L1 blockade in urothelial cancer. Study background: Patients' atezolizumab regimen, 1,200 mg intravenously every 3 weeks, began around 2014. General study results and limits: Patients who had durable benefit saw their tumor-associated blood clones expand more at 3 weeks.

CDR1 is SGDLS and CDR2 is YYNGEE in the germline V gene. The CDR3 runs 16 residues. The J segment lost 2 bases and the V segment lost 4 bases, leaving 6 bases of the junction unmatched. The time point denotes: peripheral blood 6 weeks after treatment start. Each patient presented with locally advanced or metastatic urothelial carcinoma. Profiling relied on immunoSEQ multiplex PCR, and the TCRdb table lists in-frame clones only, not all of them. The data hold over 70,000 clones, with around 78% observed a single time. The receptor was derived from a man in his sixties or seventies with urothelial cancer. This material consisted of PBMCs, taken around atezolizumab (anti-PD-L1) treatment. The chain links TRBV9 to TRBJ2-3, with TRBD2 identical over 11 bases. The CDR3 reads CASSISGGAATDTQYF. CDR3 DNA sequence: TGTGCCAGCAGCATTAGCGGGGGGGCCGCCACAGATACGCAGTATTTT.